The text below deals with one TCR beta chain. Its antigen remains unidentified. One base away there is no much larger clone; base qualities are not given. In this study, focal radiation therapy paired with CTLA-4 blockade (ipilimumab) was tested in patients who had chemo-refractory metastatic non-small-cell lung cancer. This sample was taken from a study of radiotherapy plus CTLA-4 blockade in lung cancer (dated 2018 in TCRdb). For context, the study as a whole: Among the enrolled patients, under 20% had an objective response, and roughly 30% reached disease control.

V lost 2 bases and J lost 2 bases, and the count of bases not matched to a germline gene is 6. From cysteine to phenylalanine, the CDR3 is 17 amino acids long. The kept DNA is CDR3 alone, 51 bases in frame from the first base. The CDR1 and CDR2 encoded by the germline V gene are SGHVS and FQNEAQ. The paper as a whole reports these results and caveats: Early dynamic changes in blood T cell clones, together with increased serum interferon-beta after radiation, were reported as the strongest predictors of response. After treatment with radiotherapy and ipilimumab, TCR clones that came from tumors expanded in the peripheral blood.

Library creation used the immunoSEQ multiplex PCR assay. Held by TCRdb, this immuneACCESS table contains in-frame sequences only and omits some clones. Under half of the omission traces to an unresolved V gene where checked; the cause of the rest is unknown. A total of 25,000 to 35,000 clones appear in this sample, over 60% of them only once. Jointly, the top ten make up 16% of the sample. The sequence joins TRBV7-8 to TRBJ2-3; the junction holds 11 bases that match TRBD2. Sequencing was performed on peripheral blood, taken from a patient treated with radiotherapy plus ipilimumab. The sequence came from a human donor with non-small cell lung cancer that progressed on radiotherapy plus ipilimumab. The nucleotide sequence reads as follows: TGTGCCAGCAGCTTACCCACTAGCGGGGGCCTCACAGATACGCAGTATTTT. Translated, it gives CASSLPTSGGLTDTQYF.